The 27 T cell receptor beta chains listed next were all sequenced from one sample in a study of control samples from healthy donors and cancer patients (dated by TCRdb to 2018 to 2021). Library preparation was by the immunoSEQ multiplex PCR assay. In TCRdb, the immuneACCESS table is reduced to in-frame sequences with V and J assigned. These tables do not hold every clone; where another copy was compared, an unresolved V gene accounts for under half, and the others remain unexplained. This sample has 69,000 or so clones in its table, and 94% of those were observed once. The biggest ten clones account for 2.8% of the sample. The sample consisted of blood. The receptors derive from a woman in her 30s in good health.

This chain links TRBV27 with TRBJ1-3; D is perhaps TRBD1 (6 bases). The CDR3 runs to 16 residues. V lost 0 bases, J lost 4 bases, and 13 bases lay in between. Germline CDR1 MNHEY, CDR2 SMNVEV (reference sequence). DNA of the CDR3: TGTGCCAGCAGTTTATCGGCCTCCGGGGGCGGAAACACCATATATTTT. Protein sequence: CASSLSASGGGNTIYF.

The chain is built from TRBV28 and TRBJ1-3; 8 nucleotides agree with TRBD1. The CDR3 contains 15 residues. J was trimmed by 5 bases and V by 7 bases; bases with no gene match: 10. Germline V gives CDR1 MDHEN, CDR2 SYDVKM. For the CDR3, the DNA is TGTGCCAGCACGCCCAGCAGGGGGCTAAGAAACACCATATATTTT. It yields the protein CASTPSRGLRNTIYF.

This clone was found once. The V call is TRBV7-3, the J call TRBJ1-1; 9 nucleotides line up with TRBD1. This CDR3 has 16 amino acids. The V gene's germline CDR1 is SGHTA and CDR2 FQGTGA. Trimming took 1 base from V and 5 from J; bases not matched to a gene: 8. The CDR3 DNA reads TGTGCCAGCAGCTTAAAAGGAGCAGGACAGGGGACTGAAGCTTTCTTT. This sequence encodes CASSLKGAGQGTEAFF.

The CDR3 spells CASSLGGTGSYGYTF. In DNA, the CDR3 is TGTGCCAGCAGCCTGGGGGGTACAGGGTCCTATGGCTACACCTTC. The chain has TRBV28 and TRBJ1-2, with D possibly TRBD1 on 6 matching bases. From germline, CDR1 is MDHEN and CDR2 SYDVKM. CDR3 length: 15 amino acids. Trimming removed 6 bases at V and 4 bases at J, with 18 bases between.

This sequence joins TRBV11-2 and TRBJ2-7; 12 bases line up with TRBD2. J lost 7 bases, V lost 5 bases, and 12 bases had no gene match. The CDR3 runs 16 residues. Germline CDR1 reads SGHAT; CDR2 reads FQNNGV. CDR3 region: CASSPSTLAGGREQYF. The CDR3 DNA reads TGTGCCAGCAGCCCCTCTACGCTAGCGGGGGGGAGGGAGCAGTACTTC.

This clone came up once. V and J are TRBV13 and TRBJ2-3; TRBD2 matches 10 bases. The CDR3 totals 17 residues. Germline loops: CDR1 PRHDT, CDR2 FYEKMQ (reference sequence). Trimming removed 4 bases from V and 3 bases from J; junction bases left unmatched: 10. The CDR3 sequence: CASSYTQRGGETDTQYF. DNA of the CDR3: TGTGCCAGCAGCTACACCCAGCGGGGGGGAGAGACAGATACGCAGTATTTT.

V gene TRBV3-1 (or the pseudogene TRBV3-2) combines with J gene TRBJ1-6; D not certain. In germline, CDR1 is LGHDT, CDR2 YNNKEL (reference sequence). CDR3 length: 17 amino acids. V dropped 4 bases and J dropped 0 bases, with 13 bases sitting between them. CDR3 sequence: CASSPMTGRSYNSPLHF. In DNA form, the CDR3 reads TGTGCCAGCAGCCCCATGACGGGCCGCTCCTATAATTCACCCCTCCACTTT.

This chain joins TRBV1 and TRBJ2-3; the table's D call of TRBD2 was not tested on the DNA. TRBV1 is classified as a pseudogene. This CDR3 spans 16 amino acids. CDR3 region: CTSSQDSGLAEDTQYF. The CDR3 DNA reads as TGCACCAGCAGCCAAGATTCCGGACTAGCGGAGGATACGCAGTATTTT.

This rearrangement joins TRBV9 to TRBJ1-2; TRBD1 agrees at 9 bases. The trim removed 3 bases at V and 3 bases at J, leaving 9 bases unmatched. Germline V CDR1 and CDR2: SGDLS, YYNGEE. The CDR3 length is 16 residues. The CDR3 sequence is CASSAASDRGDYGYTF. CDR3 sequence (DNA): TGTGCCAGCAGCGCCGCTTCTGACAGGGGGGACTATGGCTACACCTTC.

The gene calls are TRBV19 and TRBJ1-4; 7 nucleotides agree with TRBD1. The CDR3 contains 13 residues. V lost 5 bases to trimming and J lost 8 bases; unmatched junction nucleotides: 5. Looked up from germline, CDR1 is LNHDA and CDR2 is SQIVND (reference sequence). The DNA for the CDR3 is TGTGCCAGTAGTGTCGACAGGGCCGAAAAACTGTTTTTT. Translation: CASSVDRAEKLFF.

The CDR3 spells CAADSGNTDTQYF. CDR3 bases: TGTGCCGCGGATAGCGGTAACACAGATACGCAGTATTTT. The chain links TRBV24-1 to TRBJ2-3, with D perhaps matching TRBD2 (6 bases). V was shortened by 12 bases and J by 2 bases, with 14 bases between the two germline ends. The CDR3 length is 13 residues. CDR1 and CDR2 (germline): KGHDR, SFDVKD.

The chain joins TRBV5-1 to TRBJ1-4; weak D call: TRBD1 (6 bases). CDR1 and CDR2 from the germline V gene are SGHRS and YFSETQ. This CDR3 contains 14 residues. Trimming removed 0 bases at V and 4 bases at J, with 7 bases between. The CDR3 DNA sequence: TGCGCCAGCAGCTTGGGGACAGTTAATGAAAAACTGTTTTTT. This encodes CASSLGTVNEKLFF. Filled out from reference TRBV5-1 and TRBJ1-4, the complete variable domain reads KAGVTQTPRYLIKTRGQQVTLSCSPISGHRSVSWYQQTPGQGLQFLFEYFSETQRNKGNFPGRFSGRQFSNSRSEMNVSTLELGDSALYLCASSLGTVNEKLFFGSGTQLSVL.

V is TRBV6-6 and J is TRBJ2-1; perhaps TRBD1 as D (6 bases). The germline CDR1 and CDR2 sequences are MNHNY and SVGAGI (reference sequence). V was clipped by 6 bases and J by 4 bases, with 7 bases between them. The CDR3 extends over 12 amino acids. This chain's CDR3 is CASSGQYNEQFF. CDR3 DNA: TGTGCCAGCAGCGGACAGTACAATGAGCAGTTCTTC.

This sequence joins TRBV19 and TRBJ2-1, with D perhaps matching TRBD2 (5 bases). The ends were cut back, 6 bases at V and 7 bases at J, with 19 bases in the middle. Looked up from germline, CDR1 is LNHDA and CDR2 is SQIVND (reference sequence). The CDR3 consists of 15 residues. DNA of the CDR3: TGTGCCAGTAGCCTCCTTGGGTATCAGCGGAATGAGCAGTTCTTC. It is translated as CASSLLGYQRNEQFF.

The chain carries TRBV19 and TRBJ1-2; TRBD1 matches 7 bases. Germline lookup yields CDR1 LNHDA and CDR2 SQIVND (reference sequence). J gave up 7 bases and V 4 bases, and 15 bases lay outside the gene matches. The CDR3 sequence is 16 residues long. CDR3 nucleotide sequence: TGTGCCAGTAGTACCCAGGAAGGGGGCCCGCTCGGTGGCTACACCTTC. Translated: CASSTQEGGPLGGYTF.

Here the CDR3 reads CASSFETGPQPQHF. The CDR3 DNA sequence: TGTGCCAGCAGTTTTGAGACGGGACCCCAGCCCCAGCATTTT. V is TRBV28 and J is TRBJ1-5; TRBD1 is a possible D gene (5 bases). V shed 3 bases and J shed 7 bases, with 13 bases lying between them. The CDR3 contains 14 residues. Per the germline V gene, CDR1 is MDHEN and CDR2 is SYDVKM.

The chain combines TRBV30 with TRBJ2-5; possible D gene TRBD2, 5 bases. This CDR3 contains 12 residues. V shed 2 bases and J shed 1 base, with 5 bases lying between them. In germline, CDR1 is GTSNPN, CDR2 SVGIG (reference sequence). CDR3 amino acids: CAWSTSQETQYF. CDR3 sequence (DNA): TGTGCCTGGAGTACTAGCCAAGAGACCCAGTACTTC.

This rearrangement joins TRBV24-1 to TRBJ1-2; TRBD1 is a possible D gene (6 bases). V dropped 7 bases and J dropped 1 base, with 9 bases sitting between them. This CDR3 spans 13 amino acids. Germline loops: CDR1 KGHDR, CDR2 SFDVKD. The CDR3 reads CATRDSYNYGYTF. CDR3 in DNA: TGTGCCACCAGGGACAGTTATAACTATGGCTACACCTTC.

The chain carries TRBV6-1 and TRBJ1-2; the D gene is possibly TRBD1 (5 bases). There are 13 residues in the CDR3. Trimming took 3 bases from V and 11 from J, leaving 16 bases between them. Germline CDR1 reads MNHNS; CDR2 reads SASEGT. The CDR3 coding sequence is TGTGCCAGCAGTGATGGGCAGGGCATGGGTTACACCTTC. Encoded protein: CASSDGQGMGYTF.

This chain connects TRBV1 to TRBJ2-7; the D call in the table, TRBD2, was not verified against the DNA. TRBV1 is listed as a pseudogene. This CDR3 has 15 amino acids. The CDR3 bases are TGCACCAGCAGCCAAGGTCTAGAAGAAGATCGCGAGCAGTACGTC. This gives the protein CTSSQGLEEDREQYV.

V is TRBV5-6 and J is TRBJ2-1; D perhaps matches TRBD1 (5 bases). Trimming shortened V by 4 bases and J by 4 bases, and 12 bases separated the two germline ends. Germline V gives CDR1 SGHDT, CDR2 YYEEEE. The length of the CDR3 is 14 residues. The DNA for the CDR3 is TGTGCCAGCAGCGACCGACAGCTTTACAATGAGCAGTTCTTC. Translated: CASSDRQLYNEQFF.

The V call is TRBV6-5, the J call TRBJ1-2, with D tentatively TRBD1 (6 bases). Germline lookup yields CDR1 MNHEY and CDR2 SVGAGI. The V end lost 7 bases, the J end lost 5 bases, and 14 bases lay between the germline ends. The CDR3 contains 13 residues. Here the CDR3 DNA reads TGTGCCAGCACCCGAGGGGGGCTGTATGGCTACACCTTC. Translation gives CASTRGGLYGYTF.

This clone was seen a few times. The CDR3 nucleotides are TGTGCCAGCAGGGACACATCTATAAATTCACCCCTCCACTTT. Its protein product is CASRDTSINSPLHF. This chain joins TRBV6-4 and TRBJ1-6; maybe TRBD1 (5 bases). From germline, CDR1 is MRHNA and CDR2 SNTAGT. Trimming stripped 6 bases from V and 7 bases from J, with 13 bases between. This CDR3 is built from 14 residues.

The chain has TRBV18 and TRBJ2-3, with TRBD1 matching over 9 bases. Germline trimming cut 3 bases from V and 0 bases from J; bases unmatched to any gene: 13. The CDR3 totals 19 residues. The V gene's germline CDR1 is KGHSH and CDR2 LQKENI. The CDR3 bases are TGTGCCAGCTCACCGCTGACAGGGGGACTCCGCTTTAGCACAGATACGCAGTATTTT. Its protein is CASSPLTGGLRFSTDTQYF.

The CDR3 DNA follows: TGTGCCAGTAGTAAAACAGGGGACAATCAGCCCCAGCATTTT. Encoded protein: CASSKTGDNQPQHF. This chain connects TRBV19 to TRBJ1-5, with 7 positions matching TRBD1. This CDR3 region has 14 residues. Germline lookup yields CDR1 LNHDA and CDR2 SQIVND (reference sequence). V was pared by 4 bases and J by 3 bases, with 3 bases of the junction left unmatched.

The V gene is TRBV7-2, the J gene TRBJ2-1; 9 nucleotides line up with TRBD2. The CDR3 extends over 13 amino acids. V was pared by 3 bases and J by 10 bases, with 4 bases of the junction left unmatched. CDR1 SGHTA and CDR2 FQGNSA come from the germline V gene. CDR3 amino acids: CASSFRLAGEQFF. As DNA, the CDR3 is TGTGCCAGCAGCTTCCGTCTAGCGGGGGAGCAGTTCTTC.

The V call is TRBV28, the J call TRBJ1-1, with TRBD1 as a possible D gene (5 bases). CDR3 length equals 14 residues. Germline loops: CDR1 MDHEN, CDR2 SYDVKM. Trimming stripped 2 bases from V and 0 bases from J, with 7 bases between. The CDR3 region is CASSLVQVNTEAFF. CDR3 nucleotides: TGTGCCAGCAGTTTAGTACAGGTGAACACTGAAGCTTTCTTT. The full variable domain, rest sourced from reference TRBV28 and TRBJ1-1, is DVKVTQSSRYLVKRTGEKVFLECVQDMDHENMFWYRQDPGLGLRLIYFSYDVKMKEKGDIPEGYSVSREKKERFSLILESASTNQTSMYLCASSLVQVNTEAFFGQGTRLTVV.